This TCR beta chain was sequenced in a study of T-cell reconstitution after alpha-beta-depleted transplantation in children. Unique molecular identifiers were incorporated into the prepared TCRbeta library. TCRdb reprocessed the PCR reads with MiXCR, giving one entry per CDR3 protein. The table shows over 25,000 distinct CDR3 sequences, with over 15% occurring only once. The sample holds many counts of this clonotype. The target antigen is unknown. Study observations and caveats: Where some patients showed high TCRbeta diversity at day 60, it came from recipient T cells and thymic progenitors that had survived. Most T-cell counts and diversity one year after the transplant came from T cells that were newly produced. Reportedly, only several hundred clones from non-depleted graft cells drove alpha-beta T-cell counts at about two months.

Trimming removed 4 bases at V and 2 bases at J, with 14 bases between. Germline lookup yields CDR1 SQVTM and CDR2 ANQGSEA. This CDR3 is 14 amino acids long. The chain has TRBV29-1 and TRBJ2-5, with a possible D match to TRBD2 (5 bases). This receptor was obtained from a male patient between 2 and 9 years old who had a stem cell transplant for acute lymphoblastic leukemia, so the T cells may come from the graft donor. The sample here was PBMCs, mostly from graft donor cells, taken 60 days after TCRalphabeta/CD19-depleted stem cell transplant. CDR3: CSVGITSTQETQYF. CDR3 bases: TGCAGCGTTGGCATAACTAGTACTCAAGAGACCCAGTACTTC.